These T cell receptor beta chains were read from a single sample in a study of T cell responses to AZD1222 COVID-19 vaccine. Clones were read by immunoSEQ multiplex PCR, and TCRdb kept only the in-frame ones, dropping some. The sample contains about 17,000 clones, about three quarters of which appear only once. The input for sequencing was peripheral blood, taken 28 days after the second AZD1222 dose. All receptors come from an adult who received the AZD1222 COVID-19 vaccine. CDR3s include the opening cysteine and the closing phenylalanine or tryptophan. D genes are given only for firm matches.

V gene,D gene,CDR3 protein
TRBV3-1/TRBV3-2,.,CASSQEHAQPQHF
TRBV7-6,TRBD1,CASSLVAGGLPEAFF
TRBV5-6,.,CASIPMSGLETQYF
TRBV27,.,CASSLSGGGKLFF
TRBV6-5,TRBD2,CASSSPRLASTDTQYF
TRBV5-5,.,CASSLEQGQTEAFF
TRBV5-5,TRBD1,CASSIRTGGTGSYEQYF
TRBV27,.,CASRGDRGDYGYTF
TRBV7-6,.,CASSLGGRVTGELFF
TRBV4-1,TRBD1,CASSQLSGQGFAEQYF
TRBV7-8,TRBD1,CASSHRGSDEQFF
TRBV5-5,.,CASSFGDGVGWNQPQHF
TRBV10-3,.,CAISLDGSNQPQHF
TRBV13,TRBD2,CASSLGGLAGYLNEQYF
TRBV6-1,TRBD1,CASTLGGQTEAFF
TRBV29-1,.,CSVEDQTASSYEQYF
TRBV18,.,CASSPTDSNQPQHF
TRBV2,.,CASSEGGYAFNEKLFF
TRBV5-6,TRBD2,CASTLVAGASSYEQYF
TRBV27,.,CASSLSIGEQSYEQYF
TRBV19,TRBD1,CASSTTDRDNQPQHF
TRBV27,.,CATGDLNSPLHF
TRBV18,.,CASSPRPRDEQFF
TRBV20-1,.,CSASTGTYYEQYF
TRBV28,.,CASSFAVAYEQYF
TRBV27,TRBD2,CASSWGGAGELFF
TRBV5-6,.,CASSLFRGNTEAFF
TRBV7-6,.,CASSPADRNYGYTF
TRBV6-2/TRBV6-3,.,CASSYGGGNYGYTF
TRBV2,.,CASSVTSRNDEQYF
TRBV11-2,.,CASSLVEGRNEQFF
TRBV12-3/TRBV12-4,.,CASKGYEQYF
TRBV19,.,CASSNRGIKDEQYF
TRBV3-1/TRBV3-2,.,CASRLGYEQYF
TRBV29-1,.,CSVDEAPRLGTEAFF
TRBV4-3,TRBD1,CASSLFFPGQGQNIQYF
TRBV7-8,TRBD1,CASSIRGTGGDQPQHF